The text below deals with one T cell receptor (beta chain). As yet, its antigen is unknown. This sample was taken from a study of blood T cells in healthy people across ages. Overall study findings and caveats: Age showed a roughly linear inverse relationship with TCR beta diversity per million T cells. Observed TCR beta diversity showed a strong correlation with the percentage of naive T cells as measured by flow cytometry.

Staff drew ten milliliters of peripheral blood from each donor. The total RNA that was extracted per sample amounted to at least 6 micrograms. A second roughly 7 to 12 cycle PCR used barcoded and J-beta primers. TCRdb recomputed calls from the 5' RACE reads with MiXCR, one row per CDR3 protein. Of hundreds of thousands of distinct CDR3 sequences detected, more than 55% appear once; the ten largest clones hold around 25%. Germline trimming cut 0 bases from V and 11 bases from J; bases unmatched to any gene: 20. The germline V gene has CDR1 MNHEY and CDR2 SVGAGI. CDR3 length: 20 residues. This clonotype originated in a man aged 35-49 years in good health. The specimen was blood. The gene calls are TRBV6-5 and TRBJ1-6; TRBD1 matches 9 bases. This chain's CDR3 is CASSYSASSGTGRWGAPLHF. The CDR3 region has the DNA TGTGCCAGCAGTTACTCGGCAAGCTCCGGGACAGGGAGATGGGGAGCACCCCTCCACTTT.